This T cell receptor (beta chain) is from a study of regulatory T cells in long-lasting Graves disease. The time point is: newly diagnosed GD, antithyroid drugs for less than 3 months. RNA isolated from PBMCs was used to make the TCR library. Trimming cost V 5 bases and J 1 base, with 12 bases left between them. The V gene's germline CDR1 is MNHEY and CDR2 SVGEGT. CDR3 length: 15 residues. There are a few counts of this clonotype. Its antigen is as yet unknown. Combining iRepertoire HTBI primers with Arm-PCR of CDR3 regions, the authors built TCR beta libraries. TCRdb redid the calling of the multiplex PCR reads with MiXCR, one entry per CDR3 protein. The sample contains over 450,000 distinct CDR3 sequences, about 12% of which appear only once. General study results and limits: It was in persistent disease that TRBV28, TRBJ1-2 and TRBJ2-5 were favored.

This sample was also put to use in a study of T cells in Graves' hyperthyroidism and ophthalmopathy.

This clonotype was obtained from a woman under 40 with Graves disease. The material sequenced was peripheral blood mononuclear cells (PBMCs), taken at new diagnosis, from a patient treated with antithyroid drugs. J is TRBJ1-5 and V is TRBV6-2 or TRBV6-3; D uncertain. The CDR3 nucleotides read TGTGCCAGCAGTGGAGCGTTGGGGAGCAATCAGCCCCAGCATTTT. Its translation: CASSGALGSNQPQHF.